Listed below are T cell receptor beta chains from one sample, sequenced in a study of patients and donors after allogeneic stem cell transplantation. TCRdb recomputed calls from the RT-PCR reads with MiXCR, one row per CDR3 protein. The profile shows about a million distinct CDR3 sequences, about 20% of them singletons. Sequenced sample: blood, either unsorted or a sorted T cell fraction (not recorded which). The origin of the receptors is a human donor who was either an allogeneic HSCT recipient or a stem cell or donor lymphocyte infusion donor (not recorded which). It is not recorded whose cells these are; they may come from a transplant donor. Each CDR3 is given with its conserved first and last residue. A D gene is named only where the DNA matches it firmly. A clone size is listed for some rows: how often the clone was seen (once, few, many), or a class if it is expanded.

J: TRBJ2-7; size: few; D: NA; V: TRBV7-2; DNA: TGTGCCAGCAGCCCGACAGTGCCCTCCTACGAGCAGTACTTC; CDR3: CASSPTVPSYEQYF
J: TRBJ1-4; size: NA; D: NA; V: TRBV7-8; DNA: TGTGCCAGCCGATCGAGGTGGAAGGAAAAACTGTTTTTT; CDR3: CASRSRWKEKLFF
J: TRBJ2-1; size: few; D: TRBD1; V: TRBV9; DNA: TGTGCCAGCAGCGTAGAGGGACAGGGTCCCGATGAGCAGTTCTTC; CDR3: CASSVEGQGPDEQFF
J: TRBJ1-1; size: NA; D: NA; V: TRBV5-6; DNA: TGTGCCAGCAGCCCTGACAAGGTGGCTGAAGCTTTCTTT; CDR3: CASSPDKVAEAFF
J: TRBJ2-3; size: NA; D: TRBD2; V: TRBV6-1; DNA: TGTGCCAGGAACGGGGGGACAGATACGCAGTATTTT; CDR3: CARNGGTDTQYF
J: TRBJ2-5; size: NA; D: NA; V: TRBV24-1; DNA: TGTGCCACCAGTGATTTGGGGGTCCCGTACTTC; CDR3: CATSDLGVPYF
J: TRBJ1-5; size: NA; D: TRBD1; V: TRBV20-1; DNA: TGCAGTGCTTCGGGACAGCGTAATCAGCCCCAGCATTTT; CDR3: CSASGQRNQPQHF
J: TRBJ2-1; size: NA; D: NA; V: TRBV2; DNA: TGTGCCAGCCACGGAGGGCGCTACCAGTTCTTC; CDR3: CASHGGRYQFF
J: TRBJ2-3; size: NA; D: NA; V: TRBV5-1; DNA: TGCGCCAGCAGCTTGGCGGGACCGAGGCCTAGCACAGATACGCAGTATTTT; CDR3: CASSLAGPRPSTDTQYF
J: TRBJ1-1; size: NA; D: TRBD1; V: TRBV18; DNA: TGTGCCAGCTCACCTAGGGGGCCGCAAAACACTGAAGCTTTCTTT; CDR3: CASSPRGPQNTEAFF
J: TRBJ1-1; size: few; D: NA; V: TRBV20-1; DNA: TGCAGTGCTAGAGATCAAAGAGACGCTGAAGCTTTCTTT; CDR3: CSARDQRDAEAFF
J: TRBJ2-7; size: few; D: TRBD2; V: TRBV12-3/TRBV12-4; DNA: TGTGCCAGCGGACTAGCGGGAGGGCCCTCCTACGAGCAGTACTTC; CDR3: CASGLAGGPSYEQYF
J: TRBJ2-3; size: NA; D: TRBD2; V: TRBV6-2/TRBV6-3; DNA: TGTGCCAGCAGTTACTCCCCCCAGCGGGGGGGATCTAGCACAGATACGCAGTATTTT; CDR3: CASSYSPQRGGSSTDTQYF
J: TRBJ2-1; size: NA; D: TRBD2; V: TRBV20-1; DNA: TGCAGTGCCGGACTAGCTTACAATGAGCAGTTCTTC; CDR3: CSAGLAYNEQFF
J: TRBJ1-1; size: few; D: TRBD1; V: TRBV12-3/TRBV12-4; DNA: TGTGCCAGCAGTAAGGGACAGGGAACTGAAGCTTTCTTT; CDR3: CASSKGQGTEAFF
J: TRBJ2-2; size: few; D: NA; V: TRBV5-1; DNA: TGCGCCAGCAGCTTGCCTAGTGGGAACACCGGGGAGCTGTTTTTT; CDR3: CASSLPSGNTGELFF
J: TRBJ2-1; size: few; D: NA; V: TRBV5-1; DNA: TGCGCCAGCAGCTCACAGGTGGGGACCAATGAGCAGTTCTTC; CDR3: CASSSQVGTNEQFF
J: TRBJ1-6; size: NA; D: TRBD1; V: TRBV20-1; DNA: TGCAGTGCTAGTCGCCCAGGGGGTAGGGTAGAGGATTCACCCCTCCACTTT; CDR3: CSASRPGGRVEDSPLHF
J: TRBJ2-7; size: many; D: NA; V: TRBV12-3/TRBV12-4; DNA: TGTGCCACCTCTGGTGGGGGGGGCAACGAGCAGTACTTC; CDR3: CATSGGGGNEQYF
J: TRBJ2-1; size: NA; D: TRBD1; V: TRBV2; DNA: TGTGCCACCGCGGACAGGGTCAATGAGCAGTTCTTC; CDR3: CATADRVNEQFF
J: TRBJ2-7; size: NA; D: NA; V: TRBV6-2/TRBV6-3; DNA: TGTGCCAGCAGTTTCACTGCGAACTCCTACGAGCAGTACTTC; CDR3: CASSFTANSYEQYF
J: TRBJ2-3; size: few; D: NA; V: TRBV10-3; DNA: TGTGCCATCAGTGACAGATGGGCCGCTAACACAGATACGCAGTATTTT; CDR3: CAISDRWAANTDTQYF
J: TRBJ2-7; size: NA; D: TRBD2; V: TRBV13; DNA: TGTGCCAGCACCTTCACGGGAGGGGCCTACGAGCAGTACTTC; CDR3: CASTFTGGAYEQYF
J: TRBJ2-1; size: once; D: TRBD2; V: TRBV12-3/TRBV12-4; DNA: TGTGCCAGCAGTGGTCCGGGACTAGCGGGATATGGGAATGAGCAGTTCTTC; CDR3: CASSGPGLAGYGNEQFF
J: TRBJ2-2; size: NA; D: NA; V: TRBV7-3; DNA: TGTGCCAGCAGCCCTGTCAACCACTACACCGGGGAGCTGTTTTTT; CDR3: CASSPVNHYTGELFF
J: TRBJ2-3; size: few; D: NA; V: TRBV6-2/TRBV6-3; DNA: TGTGCCAGCACCCAGGCTGGGAAGCGACCTAGCACAGATACGCAGTATTTT; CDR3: CASTQAGKRPSTDTQYF
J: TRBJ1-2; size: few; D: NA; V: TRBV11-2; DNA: TGTGCCAGCAGCTTCCCTGGGGGGGGAACCCTCTATGGCTACACCTTC; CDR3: CASSFPGGGTLYGYTF
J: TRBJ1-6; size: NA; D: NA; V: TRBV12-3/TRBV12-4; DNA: TGTGCCAGCACTTTGGGGGGCGCGAATTCACCCCTCCACTTT; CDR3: CASTLGGANSPLHF
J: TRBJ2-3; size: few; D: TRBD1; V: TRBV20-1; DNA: TGCAGTGCTGAGGACAGGACAGATACGCAGTATTTT; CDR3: CSAEDRTDTQYF
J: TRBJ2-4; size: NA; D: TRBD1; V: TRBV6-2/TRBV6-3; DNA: TGTGCCAGCAGTTACCGGGGACAGGGCCGAAGCATTCAGTACTTC; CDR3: CASSYRGQGRSIQYF
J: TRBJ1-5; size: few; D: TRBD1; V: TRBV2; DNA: TGTGCCAGCAATACCGGGACAGGGAACGACCAGCCCCAGCATTTT; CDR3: CASNTGTGNDQPQHF
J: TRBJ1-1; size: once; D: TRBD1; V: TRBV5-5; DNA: TGTGCCAGCAGCTTGGTAGGGCAGGGGGCTGAAGCTTTCTTT; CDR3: CASSLVGQGAEAFF
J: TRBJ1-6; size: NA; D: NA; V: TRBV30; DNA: TGTGCCTGGAGTGTACGTGTGGGAGGAGAATCACCCCTCCACTTT; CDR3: CAWSVRVGGESPLHF